This entry features one T cell receptor (beta chain) sequence. This sample is part of a study of blood T cell repertoires in COVID-19. Study details: Donors in the United States, Italy and Spain gave samples during acute or convalescent COVID-19. Sources were T cells, B-cell-depleted T cells, or PBMCs; the material itself was cDNA or gDNA.

In the original processing: Reference gene primer amplification in the assay estimated nucleated cell counts. The assay was immunoSEQ multiplex PCR, and TCRdb's table has in-frame clones only and misses some. V and J calls and clone size are given by that table; D and trimming were obtained from the DNA. The data show 95,000 to 150,000 clones, about 80% seen once. The CDR3 sequence is 16 residues long. From germline, CDR1 is SGHKS and CDR2 YYEKEE (reference sequence). The V and J ends lost 5 bases and 4 bases, in that order; junction bases with no gene match: 11. This receptor was identified in a woman aged 80 or older with acute or convalescent COVID-19. The chain is built from TRBV5-5 and TRBJ1-1, with 10 nucleotides matching TRBD1. The sample was peripheral blood. The DNA of the CDR3 is TGTGCCAGCAGGCGCGGGACAGGGGAAGAGGGCACTGAAGCTTTCTTT. Translated, it gives CASRRGTGEEGTEAFF.